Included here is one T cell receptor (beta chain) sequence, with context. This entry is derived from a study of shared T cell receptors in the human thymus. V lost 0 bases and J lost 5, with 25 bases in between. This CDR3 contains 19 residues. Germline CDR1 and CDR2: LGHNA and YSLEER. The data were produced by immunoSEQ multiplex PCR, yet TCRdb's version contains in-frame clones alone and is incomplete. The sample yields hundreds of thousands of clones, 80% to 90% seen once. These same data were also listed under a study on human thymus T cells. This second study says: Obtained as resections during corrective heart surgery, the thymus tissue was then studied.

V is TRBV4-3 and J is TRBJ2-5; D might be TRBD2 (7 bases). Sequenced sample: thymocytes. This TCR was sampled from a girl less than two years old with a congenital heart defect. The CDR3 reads CASSQDVGGRGAEQETQYF. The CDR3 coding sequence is TGCGCCAGCAGCCAAGATGTGGGGGGGAGGGGGGCCGAGCAGGAGACCCAGTACTTC.